This TCR beta chain was sequenced in a study of T-cell reconstitution after alpha-beta-depleted transplantation in children. The CDR3 consists of 16 residues. Germline-derived CDR1 and CDR2 are SGHTA and FQGNSA. Unique molecular identifiers were incorporated into the prepared TCRbeta library. TCRdb analysed the PCR reads with MiXCR anew, one entry per CDR3 protein. The sample carries around 600,000 distinct CDR3 sequences, 8% to 11% recorded once. Note on this clonotype: The junction differs from germline at one of its ends, possibly a read error.

This chain joins TRBV7-2 and TRBJ2-3, with 11 nucleotides matching TRBD1. The sample here was PBMCs from the stem cell graft donor, taken from the stem cell graft. The TCR sequence derives from a human donor who donated a stem cell graft to a child with acute myeloid leukemia. CDR3 protein: CASIERRTGGTHTQYF. The CDR3 nucleotides are TGTGCCAGCATCGAGCGGCGGACAGGGGGCACACATACGCAGTATTTT. Full variable domain (missing parts from reference TRBV7-2 and TRBJ2-3): GAGVSQSPSNKVTEKGKDVELRCDPISGHTALYWYRQSLGQGLEFLIYFQGNSAPDKSGLPSDRFSAERTGGSVSTLTIQRTQQEDSAVYLCASIERRTGGTHTQYFGPGTRLTVL.